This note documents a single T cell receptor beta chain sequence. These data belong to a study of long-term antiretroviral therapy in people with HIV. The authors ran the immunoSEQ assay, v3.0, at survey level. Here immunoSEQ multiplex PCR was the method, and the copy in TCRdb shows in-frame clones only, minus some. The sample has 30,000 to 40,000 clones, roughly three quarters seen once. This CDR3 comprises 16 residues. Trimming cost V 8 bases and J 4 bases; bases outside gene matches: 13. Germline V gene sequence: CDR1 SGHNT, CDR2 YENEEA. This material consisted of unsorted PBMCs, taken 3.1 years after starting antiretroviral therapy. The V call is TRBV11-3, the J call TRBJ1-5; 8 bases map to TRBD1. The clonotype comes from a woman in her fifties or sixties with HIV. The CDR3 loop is CASRTGMQVRNQPQHF. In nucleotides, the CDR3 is TGTGCCAGCCGGACAGGGATGCAGGTGAGGAATCAGCCCCAGCATTTT.